This T cell receptor (beta chain) was identified during a study of T cell responses to AZD1222 COVID-19 vaccine (TCRdb year 2021). Turning to the overall study: A total of 233 trial participants underwent TCR sequencing, of whom under 220 had received two doses of AZD1222 and about 26 had received two doses of the MenACWY control vaccine. Trial participants were enrolled by age into 18-55, 56-69 and 70-plus year subgroups, with around 150, 28 and 57 TCR-sequenced participants respectively.

The intended sense of this specimen's time point label: about 28 days (+/-7) after the second vaccine dose. In the paper's terms, the treatment or condition label means: meningococcal conjugate vaccine given as trial control. Samples from vaccinated people were obtained from the UK trials COV001 and COV002, which included a single-blind randomized controlled phase 2/3 trial of AZD1222 (ChAdOx1 nCoV-19) in healthy adults. For TCRbeta chain sequencing, PBMC samples from trial participants were taken at day 0 and at day 28 after the second dose. Details on this clone: The antigen this receptor binds is unknown. Base qualities are not provided; no much larger clone lies one nucleotide away.

Points the paper makes about the study in general: Most participants were white British and females outnumbered males, and the authors suggested that clonal diversity may have been underestimated. The 56-69-year group was small, and its depth increase did not reach significance, likely because of low power. Because no day 14 peak-response samples were available, the repertoires could be characterized only after the peak T cell response. Conclusions about previously exposed vaccinees are limited because only six or seven AZD1222 recipients were SARS-CoV-2 seropositive at baseline. After two AZD1222 doses, spike-specific TCR breadth and depth were significantly higher than at day 0 and than in MenACWY recipients. Nearly half of unique spike-specific TCRs reportedly recognized epitopes outside regions mutated in the B.1.351 and B.1.1.7 variants. The vaccine-associated CD4 TCRs covered the entire spike protein, and the dominant responses fell in regions 160-218 and 743-854.

The CDR3 regions of human TCRbeta chains were analyzed by immunosequencing. Per the original workflow: TCRs in the repertoires were compared against a reference library of SARS-CoV-2-specific TCRs that had been generated with the MIRA antigen-specificity platform. Breadth was defined as the fraction of unique TCRs that were SARS-CoV-2-associated, and depth was defined as the fraction of total T cells that were SARS-CoV-2-associated. Using the MIRA data, each spike-specific TCR was assigned both to the spike region to which the TCR was reactive and to a CD4 or CD8 class. Log10-transformed breadth and depth values were compared by one-way ANOVA with Sidak's multiple comparisons tests. What TCRdb holds here is the immuneACCESS table cut down to in-frame rearrangements. Part of the clones is not present; checked against another copy, under half of the missing clones reflect an unresolved V gene, and the others are unexplained. The V and J calls and the clone size are those of that table, but D and trimming were determined from the DNA. Present in this sample are about 140,000 clones, about 90% of which were seen just once. The top ten clonotypes cover 7.5% to 8% of the sample.

This clonotype originated in an adult who received the MenACWY meningococcal vaccine as a control. The material sequenced was peripheral blood, taken 28 days after the second dose of the MenACWY control vaccine.

The DNA sequence is TGTGCCAGCCACCGGGGGTTAAACACTGAAGCTTTCTTT. This gives the protein CASHRGLNTEAFF. The chain couples TRBV2 to TRBJ1-1; TRBD1 could be the D gene, as 5 bases match. For CDR1 and CDR2, the germline V gene lists SNHLY and FYNNEI. The CDR3 runs 13 residues from the cysteine to the phenylalanine. Just CDR3 DNA is preserved here, 39 bases in frame from base 1. The trim is 8 bases for V and 2 bases for J, with a gap of 12 bases between the germline ends.